Below, one T cell receptor (beta chain) is given with its context. What this receptor recognizes is not known. No much larger clonotype is one base removed from it; base qualities were not supplied. The source of the sample is a study of blood T cell repertoires in COVID-19 (dated by TCRdb to 2018 to 2021). Context from the whole study: Collaborator samples came from the United States, Italy and Spain and covered acute and convalescent phases of COVID-19. The material from the prospective study consisted of cDNA or gDNA derived from T cells, B-cell-depleted T cells, or PBMCs. The dataset comprised deeply sampled blood TCRbeta repertoires from subjects exposed to, actively infected with, or recovered from COVID-19. The repertoires were released in a freely available public database meant as a resource for research on the immune response to SARS-CoV-2. Samples were obtained from the ongoing ImmuneRACE study (first 160 participants) and from 1,254 subjects provided by 6 global collaborators. Sample metadata almost always included a de-identified subject ID, COVID-19 status, age in years and sex. HLA class I and class II types, where available, came from metadata supplied by the sample provider rather than from assay-based typing. Points the paper makes about the study in general: Clinical and demographic metadata were provided uncurated, with the amount varying by source and participant.

TCRbeta CDR3 regions were amplified from genomic DNA using the immunoSEQ Assay, a bias-controlled multiplex PCR. The study's processing was this. Nucleated cell counts per sample were estimated from amplification of reference gene primers within the assay. Sequence reads were collapsed and filtered to measure the absolute abundance of every unique TCRbeta CDR3 rearrangement. For each sample, productive Simpson clonality was calculated by taking the square root of Simpson's diversity index across productive rearrangements. The table was pulled from immuneACCESS by TCRdb, which kept in-frame rearrangements only. Such tables lose some clones; where checked, under half of the loss comes from unresolved V genes, and the rest has no known cause. The V and J calls and the clone size are those of that table, but D and trimming were determined from the DNA. The sample table records 310,000 or so clones; about 87% of these occur just once. Around 8.9% of the sample is held by the ten biggest clonotypes.

Participants in the prospective study were aged roughly 18 to 100 years, lived in 24 United States geographic areas, and enrolled through a virtual design. In the prospective study, participants were assigned to cohorts based on the clinical history participants reported in a screening survey and a study questionnaire. Recovered participants in ImmuneRACE Cohort 3 were defined as having two consecutive negative NP/OP PCR tests, clearance from a healthcare professional, or resolution of symptoms. In the prospective study, whole blood, serum and a nasopharyngeal or oropharyngeal swab were collected from each participant by mobile phlebotomists. Over an approximately two-month period, participants in the prospective study had the option of providing additional blood draws and questionnaires. Blood samples from the prospective study were shipped frozen or at room temperature prior to DNA extraction.

Cut back by 2 bases and 3 bases, the V and J ends lie 9 bases apart. The CDR3, cysteine through phenylalanine, is 13 amino acids long. Left in the record is the CDR3 DNA by itself, 39 bases read in frame from the first base. The CDR1 and CDR2 encoded by the germline V gene (reference sequence) are GTSNPN and SVGIG. The sample was PBMCs or T cells enriched from blood (not recorded which). This TCR derives from a woman in her late teens or twenties who had recovered from COVID-19. The rearranged segments are TRBV30 and TRBJ2-3, and TRBD1 may be the D gene, going by 5 matching bases. The nucleotide sequence is given as TGTGCCTGGAGTTTCAGGGAAACAGATACGCAGTATTTT. This codes for CAWSFRETDTQYF.